The rows below give T cell receptor beta chains drawn from one sample of a study of cytomegalovirus exposure and HLA in healthy donors. Clones were read by immunoSEQ multiplex PCR, and TCRdb kept only the in-frame ones, dropping some. This sample has around 80,000 clones; approximately 69% occur once, and the top ten carry under 10%. The sample was PBMCs. The receptor set was obtained from a man aged 40-55 years in good health and CMV-seropositive. CDR3s include the opening cysteine and the closing phenylalanine or tryptophan. The order of the fields is J gene, clone size, V gene, CDR3 length, D gene, CDR3 DNA, CDR3 protein. A D gene is named only where the DNA matches it firmly. Clone size is given for some rows only: seen once, a few or many times, or a class if the clone is expanded.

j_gene: TRBJ1-5; abundance: once; v_gene: TRBV2; len: 14; d_gene: -; CDR3nt: TGTGCCAGCAACTCGGAGAGTAGCAATCAGCCCCAGCATTTT; CDR3aa: CASNSESSNQPQHF
j_gene: TRBJ2-2; abundance: -; v_gene: TRBV5-1; len: 15; d_gene: TRBD1; CDR3nt: TGCGCCAGCAGCTCCGGGACAGGGGACACCGGGGAGCTGTTTTTT; CDR3aa: CASSSGTGDTGELFF
j_gene: TRBJ1-2; abundance: -; v_gene: TRBV29-1; len: 14; d_gene: TRBD1; CDR3nt: TGCAGCGTTGAAGATAAGGGGGCCTTAGACGGCTACACCTTC; CDR3aa: CSVEDKGALDGYTF
j_gene: TRBJ1-3; abundance: -; v_gene: TRBV7-8; len: 16; d_gene: -; CDR3nt: TGTGCCAGCAGCTTAGAATCGCGGGGGCAAGGAAACACCATATATTTT; CDR3aa: CASSLESRGQGNTIYF
j_gene: TRBJ2-6; abundance: -; v_gene: TRBV5-6; len: 14; d_gene: TRBD2; CDR3nt: TGTGCCAGCAGCCGGGGGGCTGGGGCCAACGTCCTGACTTTC; CDR3aa: CASSRGAGANVLTF
j_gene: TRBJ1-5; abundance: -; v_gene: TRBV21-1; len: 14; d_gene: -; CDR3nt: TGTGCCAGCAGCAAAATGGCTTCAAATCAGCCCCAGCATTTT; CDR3aa: CASSKMASNQPQHF
j_gene: TRBJ2-5; abundance: -; v_gene: TRBV7-7; len: 15; d_gene: TRBD2; CDR3nt: TGTGCCAGCAGCTTCGGGGGGTCAGGGCAAGAGACCCAGTACTTC; CDR3aa: CASSFGGSGQETQYF
j_gene: TRBJ1-4; abundance: -; v_gene: TRBV18; len: 16; d_gene: -; CDR3nt: TGTGCCAGCTCACCTAACCCAGGGGCGATTAATGAAAAACTGTTTTTT; CDR3aa: CASSPNPGAINEKLFF
j_gene: TRBJ1-5; abundance: -; v_gene: TRBV19; len: 14; d_gene: -; CDR3nt: TGTGCCAGTAGTATCCCATCGGACAGTTCTTTCCGGCATTTT; CDR3aa: CASSIPSDSSFRHF
j_gene: TRBJ2-7; abundance: -; v_gene: TRBV5-5; len: 17; d_gene: TRBD1; CDR3nt: TGTGCCAGCAGTTTTCGGCCAGACGGACAGGGTCTATACGAGCAGTACTTC; CDR3aa: CASSFRPDGQGLYEQYF
j_gene: TRBJ2-2; abundance: -; v_gene: TRBV10-3; len: 13; d_gene: -; CDR3nt: TGTGCCGTCCGTTTGTCGGGAAGCGGGGAGCTGTTTTTT; CDR3aa: CAVRLSGSGELFF
j_gene: TRBJ2-7; abundance: -; v_gene: TRBV6-5; len: 11; d_gene: -; CDR3nt: TGTGCCAGCAGTTCTACCTACGAGCAGTACTTC; CDR3aa: CASSSTYEQYF
j_gene: TRBJ2-1; abundance: -; v_gene: TRBV7-8; len: 17; d_gene: TRBD2; CDR3nt: TGTGCCAGCAGCTTATTTCGTCCTAGCGGGACATACAATGAGCAGTTCTTC; CDR3aa: CASSLFRPSGTYNEQFF
j_gene: TRBJ2-1; abundance: -; v_gene: TRBV5-6; len: 13; d_gene: -; CDR3nt: TGTGCCAGCAGCTTGAGTGCAGGGTGGGAGCAGTTCTTC; CDR3aa: CASSLSAGWEQFF
j_gene: TRBJ1-4; abundance: -; v_gene: TRBV18; len: 15; d_gene: TRBD1; CDR3nt: TGTGCCAGCTCAACCGGGACAGCCCCCAATGAAAAACTGTTTTTT; CDR3aa: CASSTGTAPNEKLFF
j_gene: TRBJ2-7; abundance: few; v_gene: TRBV19; len: 15; d_gene: TRBD1; CDR3nt: TGTGCCAGTAGTATTGGGGGACAGGGCCGGTACGAGCAGTACTTC; CDR3aa: CASSIGGQGRYEQYF
j_gene: TRBJ2-1; abundance: -; v_gene: TRBV29-1; len: 14; d_gene: TRBD2; CDR3nt: TGCAGCGGGGCGCGGGGCGGGGGGGGGAATGAGCAGTTCTTC; CDR3aa: CSGARGGGGNEQFF
j_gene: TRBJ1-1; abundance: once; v_gene: TRBV30; len: 12; d_gene: -; CDR3nt: TGTGCCGAGGAAGACCTGAACACTGAAGCTTTCTTT; CDR3aa: CAEEDLNTEAFF
j_gene: TRBJ1-3; abundance: -; v_gene: TRBV4-1; len: 15; d_gene: -; CDR3nt: TGCGCCAGCAGCCAACCCGAGTTAAATGGAAACACCATATATTTT; CDR3aa: CASSQPELNGNTIYF
j_gene: TRBJ2-5; abundance: -; v_gene: TRBV29-1; len: 16; d_gene: TRBD2; CDR3nt: TGCAGCGTTGAAGATCCAGGACTAGCGGGCGAAGAGACCCAGTACTTC; CDR3aa: CSVEDPGLAGEETQYF
j_gene: TRBJ1-1; abundance: -; v_gene: TRBV7-7; len: 13; d_gene: -; CDR3nt: TGTGCCAGCAGCGTGACAGTGAACACTGAAGCTTTCTTT; CDR3aa: CASSVTVNTEAFF
j_gene: TRBJ2-7; abundance: -; v_gene: TRBV7-8; len: 14; d_gene: -; CDR3nt: TGTGCCAGCAGCGTAGAACAGGGTAGCTACGAGCAGTACTTC; CDR3aa: CASSVEQGSYEQYF